Listed below are T cell receptor beta chains from one sample, sequenced in a study of CD8 T cells in Susac syndrome. TCRdb re-analysed the immunoSEQ multiplex PCR reads in MiXCR, keeping a single row per CDR3 protein. Among about 430,000 distinct CDR3 sequences listed, approximately 85% were seen once. Material for sequencing was CD8+ T cells from PBMCs. Receptors were obtained from a human donor with multiple sclerosis. Each CDR3 is given without its conserved first and last residue. Each record gives: J gene, V gene, CDR3 protein.

j_call: TRBJ2-7
v_call: TRBV4-1
cdr3_aa: ASSQRPLGREDSYEQY

j_call: TRBJ1-1
v_call: TRBV7-8
cdr3_aa: ASSFGRGMNTEAF

j_call: TRBJ2-7
v_call: TRBV6-5
cdr3_aa: ASNTQWGDEQY

j_call: TRBJ2-1
v_call: TRBV6-5
cdr3_aa: ASSYGGIGSNEQF

j_call: TRBJ1-6
v_call: TRBV6-5
cdr3_aa: ASSYSAGNSPLH

j_call: TRBJ2-7
v_call: TRBV13
cdr3_aa: ASGSRYEQY

j_call: TRBJ1-1
v_call: TRBV6-5
cdr3_aa: ASRLAAEAF

j_call: TRBJ1-1
v_call: TRBV9
cdr3_aa: ASRGGEAGVNTEAF

j_call: TRBJ1-2
v_call: TRBV3-1
cdr3_aa: ASSQGRAAAIYGYT

j_call: TRBJ1-2
v_call: TRBV14
cdr3_aa: ASSLNPGTDYYGYT

j_call: TRBJ2-1
v_call: TRBV29-1
cdr3_aa: SVELAGGFSPYNEQF

j_call: TRBJ1-5
v_call: TRBV19
cdr3_aa: ASKRSADYSNQPQH

j_call: TRBJ2-1
v_call: TRBV27
cdr3_aa: ASTGPNWQNNEQF

j_call: TRBJ2-5
v_call: TRBV19
cdr3_aa: ASGQGDQETQY

j_call: TRBJ2-2
v_call: TRBV7-2
cdr3_aa: ASSPRDSNTGELF

j_call: TRBJ2-1
v_call: TRBV28
cdr3_aa: ASSLVAGAEQF

j_call: TRBJ2-7
v_call: TRBV7-9
cdr3_aa: ASSLVSYEQY

j_call: TRBJ2-7
v_call: TRBV4-1
cdr3_aa: ASSQGVAGRGEQY

j_call: TRBJ1-4
v_call: TRBV2
cdr3_aa: ASNGAGVIANEKLF

j_call: TRBJ2-5
v_call: TRBV12-5
cdr3_aa: ASGLFPDREGEETQY

j_call: TRBJ2-1
v_call: TRBV7-3
cdr3_aa: ASSSVEGAYNEQF

j_call: TRBJ1-4
v_call: TRBV7-8
cdr3_aa: ASSLRGHNEKLF

j_call: TRBJ2-3
v_call: TRBV6-4
cdr3_aa: ASSDSSGSADTQY

j_call: TRBJ2-5
v_call: TRBV5-4
cdr3_aa: ASSWGGPVSGAQETQY

j_call: TRBJ2-2
v_call: TRBV29-1
cdr3_aa: SVEVVRGARTGELF

j_call: TRBJ2-5
v_call: TRBV7-7
cdr3_aa: ASSLQIQETQY

j_call: TRBJ2-5
v_call: TRBV3-1
cdr3_aa: ASSQDYQGITQETQY

j_call: TRBJ2-7
v_call: TRBV9
cdr3_aa: ASGQGAGEQY

j_call: TRBJ2-5
v_call: TRBV9
cdr3_aa: ASSVASQGEQETQY

j_call: TRBJ2-1
v_call: TRBV2
cdr3_aa: ASRGQGRGAYNEQF

j_call: TRBJ1-4
v_call: TRBV5-1
cdr3_aa: ASSPGQGTEKLF

j_call: TRBJ1-1
v_call: TRBV7-9
cdr3_aa: ASSMEIGAF

j_call: TRBJ1-1
v_call: TRBV5-4
cdr3_aa: ASSPDEGQAEAF

j_call: TRBJ1-5
v_call: TRBV6-5
cdr3_aa: ASSLGQGAYQPQH

j_call: TRBJ1-2
v_call: TRBV27
cdr3_aa: TSMSSFGYT

j_call: TRBJ2-7
v_call: TRBV30
cdr3_aa: AWSIRDRGFYEQY

j_call: TRBJ2-7
v_call: TRBV15
cdr3_aa: ATSRRPSGGKESYEQY

j_call: TRBJ2-5
v_call: TRBV12-3/TRBV12-4
cdr3_aa: ASSAPRGIKETQY

j_call: TRBJ2-1
v_call: TRBV27
cdr3_aa: ASSLGGAEQF

j_call: TRBJ1-1
v_call: TRBV5-1
cdr3_aa: ASRGKGQKMNTEAF

j_call: TRBJ1-2
v_call: TRBV27
cdr3_aa: ASTPTPGSGDGYT

j_call: TRBJ2-4
v_call: TRBV5-5
cdr3_aa: ASSSDRLLAKNIQY

j_call: TRBJ2-7
v_call: TRBV28
cdr3_aa: ASSLVAAGWTYEQY

j_call: TRBJ2-1
v_call: TRBV20-1
cdr3_aa: SARDVRRLSYNEQF

j_call: TRBJ2-7
v_call: TRBV2
cdr3_aa: ASSGTSGRPRSYEQY

j_call: TRBJ2-1
v_call: TRBV5-1
cdr3_aa: ASSLVVRGGDEQF